The 23 T cell receptor beta chains listed next were all sequenced from one sample in a study of T cells in Graves' hyperthyroidism and ophthalmopathy. TCR beta CDR3 regions were amplified from RNA. Primed by the HTBI set, a first-round RT-PCR was run on the TCR CDR3. TCRdb independently ran MiXCR on the multiplex PCR reads; one entry per CDR3 protein. The sample contains approximately 710,000 distinct CDR3 sequences, around 15% of which appear only once. Input material: blood. All receptors derive from a man aged 45 to 65 with Graves' hyperthyroidism.

In this sample, this clonotype turned up a few times. The V call is TRBV19, the J call TRBJ2-3, with D maybe TRBD2 (5 bases). V dropped 5 bases and J dropped 6 bases, with 9 bases sitting between them. The germline CDR1 and CDR2 sequences are LNHDA and SQIVND (reference sequence). The CDR3 runs 12 residues. The CDR3 bases are TGTGCCAGTAGTTCGGGAATTGATACGCAGTATTTT. Translating it yields CASSSGIDTQYF. The full variable domain, rest sourced from reference TRBV19 and TRBJ2-3, is DGGITQSPKYLFRKEGQNVTLSCEQNLNHDAMYWYRQDPGQGLRLIYYSQIVNDFQKGDIAEGYSVSREKKESFPLTVTSAQKNPTAFYLCASSSGIDTQYFGPGTRLTVL.

The chain carries TRBV2 and TRBJ2-2; 7 positions match TRBD1. Trimming took 8 bases from V and 1 from J; bases not matched to a gene: 4. Germline V gives CDR1 SNHLY, CDR2 FYNNEI. The CDR3 sequence is 14 residues long. The CDR3 nucleotides are TGTGCCAGCGGGGGACAGTTGAACACCGGGGAGCTGTTTTTT. Translation gives CASGGQLNTGELFF.

This clonotype was counted at least ten times. The CDR3 region is CASSVGELFF. The CDR3 bases are TGTGCCAGCAGTGTAGGGGAGCTGTTTTTT. This chain links TRBV2 with TRBJ2-2; D uncertain. CDR1 and CDR2 (germline): SNHLY, FYNNEI. There are 10 residues in the CDR3. V was shortened by 4 bases and J by 8 bases, with 2 bases between the two germline ends.

CDR3 coding DNA: TGTGCCAGCAGTGATGGGGTGGGCACTGAAGCTTTCTTT. Its translation: CASSDGVGTEAFF. V is TRBV6-1 and J is TRBJ1-1; D is unresolved. Germline CDR1 MNHNS, CDR2 SASEGT. Trimming removed 3 bases at V and 4 bases at J, with 9 bases between. The CDR3 covers 13 residues.

This clonotype has a count of ten or more. The chain links TRBV7-9 to TRBJ1-2; D possibly corresponds to TRBD1 (5 bases). V lost 3 bases to trimming and J lost 6 bases, with 11 bases between them. CDR1 SEHNR and CDR2 FQNEAQ come from the germline V gene (reference sequence). The CDR3 totals 13 residues. CDR3 coding DNA: TGTGCCAGCAGCTTGGAGACAGTGAATGGCTACACCTTC. Translating gives CASSLETVNGYTF.

Ten or more counts support this clonotype. A junction boundary mismatches the germline segment, possibly from a read error. The rearrangement links TRBV2 to TRBJ2-1; 10 nucleotides match TRBD2. This CDR3 comprises 15 residues. CDR1 is SNHLY and CDR2 is FYNNEI in the germline V gene. CDR3 sequence: CASCDQGLALNEQFF. The CDR3 coding sequence is TGTGCCAGCTGTGACCAGGGACTAGCGTTGAATGAGCAGTTCTTC.

The table lists this clonotype with many counts. The V call is TRBV7-9, the J call TRBJ2-1; TRBD2 matches at 7 bases. Germline CDR1 and CDR2: SEHNR and FQNEAQ (reference sequence). The ends lost 4 bases at V and 5 bases at J; junction bases unmatched: 5. The CDR3 runs to 14 residues. The CDR3 DNA reads TGTGCCAGCAGCTACGGGGGGTTGAACAATGAGCAGTTCTTC. Its translation: CASSYGGLNNEQFF. Variable domain in full (rest from reference TRBV7-9 and TRBJ2-1): DTGVSQNPRHKITKRGQNVTFRCDPISEHNRLYWYRQTLGQGPEFLTYFQNEAQLEKSRLLSDRFSAERPKGSFSTLEIQRTEQGDSAMYLCASSYGGLNNEQFFGPGTRLTVL.

This clonotype was recorded many times. This chain uses TRBV9 with TRBJ2-7, with 10 bases identical to TRBD1. V was pared by 0 bases and J by 5 bases, with 5 bases of the junction left unmatched. CDR3 length equals 15 residues. Germline V CDR1 and CDR2: SGDLS, YYNGEE. CDR3 residues: CASSVAGTGVNEQYF. CDR3 sequence (DNA): TGTGCCAGCAGCGTAGCCGGGACAGGGGTGAACGAGCAGTACTTC. Full variable domain (missing parts from reference TRBV9 and TRBJ2-7): DSGVTQTPKHLITATGQRVTLRCSPRSGDLSVYWYQQSLDQGLQFLIQYYNGEERAKGNILERFSAQQFPDLHSELNLSSLELGDSALYFCASSVAGTGVNEQYFGPGTRLTVT.

This clonotype was seen a handful of times. The V call is TRBV29-1, the J call TRBJ2-5, with D possibly TRBD2 on 6 matching bases. V gave up 1 base and J gave up 4 bases, with 19 bases separating them. Germline CDR1 is SQVTM and CDR2 is ANQGSEA. This CDR3 comprises 16 residues. In nucleotides, the CDR3 is TGCAGCGTTGAAGGATGGGACGGAGGGCCCGCAGAGACCCAGTACTTC. Protein product: CSVEGWDGGPAETQYF.

The chain uses TRBV29-1 and TRBJ1-1; D not certain. The CDR3 runs to 12 residues. The V end lost 7 bases, the J end lost 3 bases, and 12 bases lay between the germline ends. Germline V CDR1 and CDR2: SQVTM, ANQGSEA. The CDR3 reads CSATNSYTEAFF. The CDR3 nucleotides are TGCAGCGCTACGAACAGTTACACTGAAGCTTTCTTT.

The table lists this clonotype with many counts. The genes are TRBV28 and TRBJ2-7; weak D call: TRBD1 (6 bases). With 5 bases removed from V and 4 bases from J, the gap between germline ends came to 21 bases. The germline V gene encodes CDR1 MDHEN and CDR2 SYDVKM. There are 16 residues in the CDR3. The CDR3 DNA reads TGTGCCAGCAGTCTGCTCGGGACACTCCTCCATTACGAGCAGTACTTC. Protein sequence: CASSLLGTLLHYEQYF.

This clonotype was seen many times. This chain uses TRBV27 with TRBJ2-7; 9 bases fit TRBD2. V shed 5 bases and J 7 bases; nucleotides not matched to a gene: 9. From germline, CDR1 is MNHEY and CDR2 SMNVEV (reference sequence). This CDR3 has 14 amino acids. The CDR3, as DNA: TGTGCCAGCAGTGCCACCCGAACTAGCGGGGAGCAGTACTTC. Translated: CASSATRTSGEQYF.

The chain uses TRBV28 and TRBJ1-5, with TRBD1 as a possible D gene (5 bases). This CDR3 has 15 amino acids. Germline V lookup: CDR1 MDHEN, CDR2 SYDVKM. V lost 4 bases and J 4 bases, leaving 14 bases between the germline ends. CDR3 bases: TGTGCCAGCAGTTCCTCTGGCAGGGAGAATCAGCCCCAGCATTTT. It specifies CASSSSGRENQPQHF. Supplemented by reference TRBV28 and TRBJ1-5, the full variable domain reads DVKVTQSSRYLVKRTGEKVFLECVQDMDHENMFWYRQDPGLGLRLIYFSYDVKMKEKGDIPEGYSVSREKKERFSLILESASTNQTSMYLCASSSSGRENQPQHFGDGTRLSIL.

V and J are TRBV6-1 and TRBJ2-7; 7 bases map to TRBD1. CDR1 is MNHNS and CDR2 is SASEGT in the germline V gene. This CDR3 has 13 residues. The V gene end was trimmed by 4 bases and the J gene end by 4 bases; junction bases not matched to a gene: 4. CDR3 in amino acids: CASSVTGWYEQYF. CDR3 nucleotides: TGTGCCAGCAGTGTGACAGGGTGGTACGAGCAGTACTTC.

This sequence joins TRBV15 and TRBJ1-3; D is unclear. V lost 0 bases, J lost 4 bases, and 19 bases lay in between. The CDR3 sequence is 18 residues long. The V gene's germline CDR1 is LNHNV and CDR2 YYDKDF (reference sequence). CDR3 in amino acids: CATSRDRQSGVFGNTIYF. CDR3 DNA sequence: TGTGCCACCAGCAGAGATCGCCAGTCTGGCGTGTTCGGAAACACCATATATTTT.

This clonotype was counted ten times or more. The V gene is TRBV7-2, the J gene TRBJ2-5; 8 bases align to TRBD1. With V trimmed by 5 bases and J by 10 bases, 15 bases remained unmatched. The germline gives CDR1 SGHTA, CDR2 FQGNSA. The CDR3 spans 15 residues. The CDR3 loop reads CASSPGTGTKRVQYF. CDR3 nucleotides: TGTGCCAGCAGCCCCGGGACAGGAACTAAGAGGGTCCAGTACTTC.

This clonotype showed up just a few times. J is TRBJ1-1 and V is TRBV19; D perhaps matches TRBD1 (5 bases). CDR1 is LNHDA and CDR2 is SQIVND in the germline V gene (reference sequence). There are 12 residues in the CDR3. The V and J ends lost 7 bases and 4 bases respectively, with 10 bases between them. The CDR3 bases are TGTGCCAGTACTTGGGGGTTCACTGAAGCTTTCTTT. This sequence encodes CASTWGFTEAFF.

This clonotype was recorded many times. The genes are TRBV7-8 and TRBJ2-1; a possible D gene is TRBD2 (6 bases). In germline, CDR1 is SGHVS, CDR2 FQNEAQ. Trimming stripped 2 bases from V and 0 bases from J, with 11 bases between. The CDR3 has 16 amino acids. CDR3 loop: CASSLSGLRSYNEQFF. CDR3 nucleotides: TGTGCCAGCAGCTTATCGGGACTCCGCTCCTACAATGAGCAGTTCTTC.

This clonotype was seen many times. The chain recombines TRBV11-1 with TRBJ2-1, with 8 bases aligning to TRBD2. The V gene end was trimmed by 3 bases and the J gene end by 5 bases; junction bases not matched to a gene: 9. This CDR3 has 16 residues. Looked up from germline, CDR1 is SGHAT and CDR2 is FQDESV (reference sequence). CDR3 nucleotides: TGTGCCAGCAGCTTTCAACCGGGACTAGTGAACAATGAGCAGTTCTTC. Amino acids: CASSFQPGLVNNEQFF.

This clonotype showed up just a few times. CDR3 protein: CASSPTRGAAGANVLTF. CDR3 nucleotide sequence: TGTGCCAGCTCACCAACAAGGGGCGCCGCTGGGGCCAACGTCCTGACTTTC. This sequence joins TRBV18 and TRBJ2-6; tentative D call: TRBD1 (5 bases). Germline V gene lookup returns CDR1 KGHSH and CDR2 LQKENI. This CDR3 has 17 residues. Trimming removed 2 bases from V and 2 bases from J, with 13 bases in between. The full variable domain, its missing parts supplied by reference TRBV18 and TRBJ2-6, is NAGVMQNPRHLVRRRGQEARLRCSPMKGHSHVYWYRQLPEEGLKFMVYLQKENIIDESGMPKERFSAEFPKEGPSILRIQQVVRGDSAAYFCASSPTRGAAGANVLTFGAGSRLTVL.

This clonotype has more than one count but fewer than ten. The gene calls are TRBV28 and TRBJ2-2; D is possibly TRBD1 or TRBD2 (6 bases each). Germline V gene data show CDR1 as MDHEN and CDR2 as SYDVKM. Between the trimmed V and J ends, which lost 4 bases and 2 bases, there was a span of 11 bases. This CDR3 contains 15 residues. CDR3 amino acids: CASSSGGQNTGELFF. The CDR3 DNA reads as TGTGCCAGCAGTTCCGGGGGCCAAAACACCGGGGAGCTGTTTTTT. The full variable domain, with the rest looked up from reference TRBV28 and TRBJ2-2, is DVKVTQSSRYLVKRTGEKVFLECVQDMDHENMFWYRQDPGLGLRLIYFSYDVKMKEKGDIPEGYSVSREKKERFSLILESASTNQTSMYLCASSSGGQNTGELFFGEGSRLTVL.

The chain employs TRBV6-1 and TRBJ2-7; D tentatively reads TRBD1 or TRBD2 (5 bases each). The CDR3 runs to 13 residues. Trimming removed 8 bases at V and 1 base at J, with 12 bases between. CDR1 is MNHNS, CDR2 SASEGT, per germline. The CDR3 nucleotides read TGTGCCAGCGTCCATGGGGGTTCCTACGAGCAGTACTTC. It codes for CASVHGGSYEQYF.

The chain is built from TRBV30 and TRBJ2-1, with 14 nucleotides matching TRBD2. J was trimmed by 12 bases and V by 0 bases; bases with no gene match: 7. The CDR3 runs to 15 residues. CDR1 is GTSNPN, CDR2 SVGIG, per germline (reference sequence). This chain's CDR3 is CAWSVRGLAGVWQFF. CDR3 DNA sequence: TGTGCCTGGAGTGTAAGGGGACTAGCGGGGGTATGGCAGTTCTTC.